Listed below are T cell receptor beta chains from one sample, sequenced in a study of post-analysis software for immune sequencing data. TCRdb processed the PCR reads anew with MiXCR; each CDR3 protein has one entry. The sample has just over 250,000 distinct CDR3 sequences, 30% to 45% seen once; the top ten hold around 5%. Material: blood. The receptors stem from a girl aged 5-17 years with multiple sclerosis. Both conserved end residues are part of each CDR3. The order of the fields is clone size, D gene, V gene, J gene, CDR3 protein, CDR3 DNA. D genes are given only for firm matches. Expanded clones are given a class, and other clones once, few, many or no size at all.

clone size: few; D gene: TRBD1; V gene: TRBV7-9; J gene: TRBJ1-2; CDR3 protein: CASSQQAGTGGYGYTF; CDR3 DNA: TGTGCCAGCAGTCAACAGGCCGGGACAGGGGGCTATGGCTACACCTTC
clone size: .; D gene: TRBD1; V gene: TRBV18; J gene: TRBJ2-1; CDR3 protein: CASSPRGFDRVSNEQFF; CDR3 DNA: TGTGCCAGCTCACCACGAGGTTTCGACAGGGTATCGAATGAGCAGTTCTTC
clone size: few; D gene: .; V gene: TRBV3-1; J gene: TRBJ1-1; CDR3 protein: CASSPPRTGAGNTEAFF; CDR3 DNA: TGTGCCAGCAGCCCCCCGCGGACGGGAGCGGGGAACACTGAAGCTTTCTTT
clone size: many; D gene: .; V gene: TRBV6-4; J gene: TRBJ1-6; CDR3 protein: CASSVRATGSPLHF; CDR3 DNA: TGTGCCAGCAGCGTTAGGGCGACAGGATCACCCCTCCACTTT
clone size: .; D gene: .; V gene: TRBV15; J gene: TRBJ2-3; CDR3 protein: CATSREAGTGDTQYF; CDR3 DNA: TGTGCCACCAGCAGAGAGGCGGGTACAGGAGATACGCAGTATTTT
clone size: many; D gene: .; V gene: TRBV6-6; J gene: TRBJ1-2; CDR3 protein: CASSERGIYGYTF; CDR3 DNA: TGTGCCAGCAGTGAGAGGGGTATCTATGGCTACACCTTC
clone size: many; D gene: .; V gene: TRBV7-9; J gene: TRBJ2-5; CDR3 protein: CASSLGSGDAGTQYF; CDR3 DNA: TGTGCCAGCAGCTTAGGATCAGGGGACGCTGGGACCCAGTACTTC
clone size: many; D gene: TRBD1; V gene: TRBV20-1; J gene: TRBJ2-3; CDR3 protein: CSASKIPRGRGTDTQYF; CDR3 DNA: TGCAGTGCTAGTAAGATCCCAAGGGGGCGCGGCACAGATACGCAGTATTTT
clone size: few; D gene: .; V gene: TRBV5-6; J gene: TRBJ1-1; CDR3 protein: CASSLFRQGGYTEAFF; CDR3 DNA: TGTGCCAGCAGCTTGTTCCGGCAGGGCGGGTACACTGAAGCTTTCTTT
clone size: many; D gene: .; V gene: TRBV24-1; J gene: TRBJ1-2; CDR3 protein: CATSDFDRPYGYTF; CDR3 DNA: TGTGCCACCAGTGATTTTGACAGACCTTATGGCTACACCTTC
clone size: many; D gene: .; V gene: TRBV27; J gene: TRBJ1-2; CDR3 protein: CASSYSRTYGYTF; CDR3 DNA: TGTGCCAGCAGTTATAGCCGTACCTATGGCTACACCTTC
clone size: .; D gene: .; V gene: TRBV9; J gene: TRBJ1-2; CDR3 protein: CASSAGGGYGYTF; CDR3 DNA: TGTGCCAGCAGCGCCGGGGGGGGCTATGGCTACACCTTC
clone size: many; D gene: .; V gene: TRBV10-2; J gene: TRBJ1-1; CDR3 protein: CASRGRDGGAFF; CDR3 DNA: TGCGCCAGCAGGGGCAGGGATGGGGGAGCTTTCTTT
clone size: many; D gene: .; V gene: TRBV9; J gene: TRBJ2-1; CDR3 protein: CASGTPRRNNEQFF; CDR3 DNA: TGTGCCTCAGGCACCCCCCGGCGGAACAATGAGCAGTTCTTC
clone size: .; D gene: .; V gene: TRBV12-3/TRBV12-4; J gene: TRBJ1-2; CDR3 protein: CASSLSRTVVYGYTF; CDR3 DNA: TGTGCCAGCAGTTTATCTAGGACGGTCGTCTATGGCTACACCTTC
clone size: .; D gene: TRBD1; V gene: TRBV2; J gene: TRBJ1-2; CDR3 protein: CASSLTGKDYGYTF; CDR3 DNA: TGTGCCAGCAGTCTGACAGGGAAGGACTATGGCTACACCTTC
clone size: few; D gene: .; V gene: TRBV29-1; J gene: TRBJ1-1; CDR3 protein: CSVDLTRAFF; CDR3 DNA: TGCAGCGTTGACCTAACCCGGGCTTTCTTT
clone size: many; D gene: .; V gene: TRBV7-9; J gene: TRBJ1-4; CDR3 protein: CASSRGTSEEKLFF; CDR3 DNA: TGTGCCAGCAGCCGCGGGACGTCCGAGGAAAAACTGTTTTTT
clone size: many; D gene: TRBD1; V gene: TRBV20-1; J gene: TRBJ1-2; CDR3 protein: CSAWDRSNYGYTF; CDR3 DNA: TGCAGTGCTTGGGACAGGTCTAACTATGGCTACACCTTC
clone size: .; D gene: .; V gene: TRBV5-1; J gene: TRBJ1-5; CDR3 protein: CASSPEPTGYSNQPQHF; CDR3 DNA: TGCGCCAGCAGCCCCGAGCCGACAGGATATAGCAATCAGCCCCAGCATTTT
clone size: few; D gene: .; V gene: TRBV9; J gene: TRBJ2-2; CDR3 protein: CASSQVGLNTGELFF; CDR3 DNA: TGTGCCAGCAGCCAAGTGGGGTTGAACACCGGGGAGCTGTTTTTT
clone size: many; D gene: TRBD1; V gene: TRBV2; J gene: TRBJ1-2; CDR3 protein: CASSETSGGGYTF; CDR3 DNA: TGTGCCAGCAGTGAAACATCAGGGGGCGGCTACACCTTC
clone size: many; D gene: TRBD2; V gene: TRBV12-3/TRBV12-4; J gene: TRBJ2-3; CDR3 protein: CASSPPGTSGGPGDTQYF; CDR3 DNA: TGTGCCAGCAGCCCCCCCGGGACTAGCGGGGGTCCTGGAGATACGCAGTATTTT
clone size: many; D gene: TRBD1; V gene: TRBV6-1; J gene: TRBJ2-3; CDR3 protein: CASSEVGRGTDTQYF; CDR3 DNA: TGTGCCAGCAGTGAAGTCGGCAGGGGGACAGATACGCAGTATTTT
clone size: many; D gene: .; V gene: TRBV27; J gene: TRBJ2-1; CDR3 protein: CASSSMGELLNEQFF; CDR3 DNA: TGTGCCAGCAGTTCGATGGGGGAGCTTTTAAATGAGCAGTTCTTC
clone size: .; D gene: .; V gene: TRBV3-1; J gene: TRBJ2-7; CDR3 protein: CASSQGRGKAAEQYF; CDR3 DNA: TGTGCCAGCAGCCAAGGTCGGGGAAAGGCAGCCGAGCAGTACTTC
clone size: many; D gene: TRBD1; V gene: TRBV5-6; J gene: TRBJ2-1; CDR3 protein: CASSLRDRPYNEQFF; CDR3 DNA: TGTGCCAGCAGCTTGAGGGACAGGCCCTACAATGAGCAGTTCTTC
clone size: many; D gene: .; V gene: TRBV10-3; J gene: TRBJ2-5; CDR3 protein: CAISSAVSETQYF; CDR3 DNA: TGTGCCATCTCGTCGGCGGTATCGGAGACCCAGTACTTC
clone size: .; D gene: .; V gene: TRBV20-1; J gene: TRBJ2-1; CDR3 protein: CSARVQGGASGQFF; CDR3 DNA: TGCAGTGCTAGAGTCCAAGGGGGGGCTAGCGGGCAGTTCTTC
clone size: many; D gene: TRBD1; V gene: TRBV5-1; J gene: TRBJ2-3; CDR3 protein: CASSLGQGLGTDTQYF; CDR3 DNA: TGCGCCAGCAGCCTAGGACAGGGATTGGGCACAGATACGCAGTATTTT
clone size: .; D gene: .; V gene: TRBV28; J gene: TRBJ1-5; CDR3 protein: CASSVDVSNQPQHF; CDR3 DNA: TGTGCCAGCAGTGTGGACGTTAGCAATCAGCCCCAGCATTTT
clone size: many; D gene: .; V gene: TRBV20-1; J gene: TRBJ2-1; CDR3 protein: CSARDIGQFF; CDR3 DNA: TGCAGTGCTAGAGATATCGGACAGTTCTTC
clone size: once; D gene: TRBD1; V gene: TRBV4-3; J gene: TRBJ1-2; CDR3 protein: CASSQDSDRASYGYTF; CDR3 DNA: TGCGCCAGCAGCCAAGATTCCGACAGGGCCAGCTATGGCTACACCTTC
clone size: few; D gene: TRBD2; V gene: TRBV27; J gene: TRBJ2-3; CDR3 protein: CASSILAGGFDTQYF; CDR3 DNA: TGTGCCAGCAGCATACTAGCGGGAGGGTTTGATACGCAGTATTTT
clone size: many; D gene: TRBD2; V gene: TRBV6-1; J gene: TRBJ2-5; CDR3 protein: CASSRPGGLAGKETQYF; CDR3 DNA: TGTGCCAGCAGTCGACCCGGGGGACTAGCGGGTAAAGAGACCCAGTACTTC
clone size: many; D gene: .; V gene: TRBV12-3/TRBV12-4; J gene: TRBJ2-3; CDR3 protein: CASSLSPIEQYF; CDR3 DNA: TGTGCCAGCAGTCTCTCCCCTATTGAGCAGTATTTT
clone size: .; D gene: TRBD2; V gene: TRBV20-1; J gene: TRBJ2-1; CDR3 protein: CSATGTKSSYNEQFF; CDR3 DNA: TGCAGTGCTACCGGGACTAAAAGCTCCTACAATGAGCAGTTCTTC
clone size: many; D gene: TRBD2; V gene: TRBV7-2; J gene: TRBJ2-5; CDR3 protein: CASSLGGGPQETQYF; CDR3 DNA: TGTGCCAGCAGCTTAGGGGGGGGTCCGCAAGAGACCCAGTACTTC
clone size: .; D gene: .; V gene: TRBV3-1; J gene: TRBJ1-1; CDR3 protein: CASSPADNTEAFF; CDR3 DNA: TGTGCCAGCAGTCCAGCAGACAACACTGAAGCTTTCTTT